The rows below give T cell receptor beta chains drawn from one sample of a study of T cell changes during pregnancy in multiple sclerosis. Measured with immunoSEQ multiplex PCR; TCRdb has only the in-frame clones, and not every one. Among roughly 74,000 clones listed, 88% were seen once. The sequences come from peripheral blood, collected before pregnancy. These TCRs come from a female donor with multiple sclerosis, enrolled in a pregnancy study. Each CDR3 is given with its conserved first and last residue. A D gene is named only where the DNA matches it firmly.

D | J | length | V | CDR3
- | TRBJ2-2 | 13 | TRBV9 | CASSTISTGELFF
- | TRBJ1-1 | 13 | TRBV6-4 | CASSETGSTEAFF
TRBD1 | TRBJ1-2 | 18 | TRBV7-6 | CASSPLTSGTGSNYGYTF
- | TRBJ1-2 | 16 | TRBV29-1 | CSVPHPTAPGFRGYTF
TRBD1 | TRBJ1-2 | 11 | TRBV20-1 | CSAFRGRGYTF
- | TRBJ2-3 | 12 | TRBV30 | CAQEGVLDTQYF
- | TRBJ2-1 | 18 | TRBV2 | CASSETGFEGLYYNEQFF
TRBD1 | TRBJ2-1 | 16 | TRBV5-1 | CASSPIVGTGNNEQFF
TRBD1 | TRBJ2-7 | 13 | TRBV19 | CASSPDRVGEQYF
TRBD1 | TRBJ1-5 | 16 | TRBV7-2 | CASSTTTGVPRQPQHF
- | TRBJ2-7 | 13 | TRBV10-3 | CAIKGDSSYEQYF
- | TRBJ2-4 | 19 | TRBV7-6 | CASSSWPGGNVLAKNIQYF
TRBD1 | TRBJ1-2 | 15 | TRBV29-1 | CSVEATGGGNYGYTF
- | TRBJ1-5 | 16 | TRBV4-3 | CASSQGGDPLGQPQHF
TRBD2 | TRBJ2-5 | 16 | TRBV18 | CASSPLSGGERETQYF
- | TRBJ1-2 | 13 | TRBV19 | CASSGGARYGYTF
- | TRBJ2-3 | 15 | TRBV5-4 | CASSLADRSTDTQYF
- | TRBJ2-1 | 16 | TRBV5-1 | CASSLRAGFWNDEQFF
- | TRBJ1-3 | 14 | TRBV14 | CASSQAGAGNTIYF
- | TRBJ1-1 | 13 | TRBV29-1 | CSGYDRTSTEAFF
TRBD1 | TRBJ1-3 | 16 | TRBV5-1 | CASSSGQGVGGNTIYF
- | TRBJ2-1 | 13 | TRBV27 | CASIPNRGDEQFF
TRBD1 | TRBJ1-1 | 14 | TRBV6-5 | CASKPGQGNTEAFF
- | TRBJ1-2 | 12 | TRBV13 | CASSSGSVGYTF
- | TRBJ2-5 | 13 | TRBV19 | CASSRSVGETQYF
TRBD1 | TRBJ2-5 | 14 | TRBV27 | CASSLQGAAETQYF
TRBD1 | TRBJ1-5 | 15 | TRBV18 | CASSTSTGSSQPQHF
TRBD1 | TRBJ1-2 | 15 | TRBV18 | CASSLRDRREDGYTF
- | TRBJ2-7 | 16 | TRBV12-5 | CASGSTSVRADSEQYF
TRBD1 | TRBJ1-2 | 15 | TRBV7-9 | CASSLLETGGYGYTF
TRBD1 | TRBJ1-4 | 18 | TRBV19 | CASSNPTGQGVRDEKLFF
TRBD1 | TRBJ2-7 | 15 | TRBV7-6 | CASSLGGQGSYEQYF
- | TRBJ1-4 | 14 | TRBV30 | CAFTRQTLNEKLFF
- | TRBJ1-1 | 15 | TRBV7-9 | CASSPTLQEGTEAFF
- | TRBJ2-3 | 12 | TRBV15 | CATRETTDTQYF
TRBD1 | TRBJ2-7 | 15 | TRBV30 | CAWSPGQGYPYEQYF
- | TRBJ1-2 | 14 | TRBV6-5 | CASSYSGKGVGYTF
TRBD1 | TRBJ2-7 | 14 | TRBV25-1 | CASSGGTGGHEQYF
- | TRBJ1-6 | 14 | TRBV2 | CASTGSPPGSPLHF
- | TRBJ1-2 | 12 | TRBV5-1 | CASSLWSNGYTF
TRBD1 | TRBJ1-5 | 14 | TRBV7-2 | CASSIGTGHQPQHF
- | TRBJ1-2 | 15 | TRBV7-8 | CASSPQGKGNYGYTF
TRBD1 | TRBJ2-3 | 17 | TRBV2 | CASHRTQTGTGTDTQYF
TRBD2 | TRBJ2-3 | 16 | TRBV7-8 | CASSWGAGGGTDTQYF
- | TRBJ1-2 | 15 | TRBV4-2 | CASSPMGIPNYGYTF
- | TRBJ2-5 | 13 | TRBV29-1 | CSVVTGQRETQYF
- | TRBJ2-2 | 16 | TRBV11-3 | CASSLGPDSGTGELFF
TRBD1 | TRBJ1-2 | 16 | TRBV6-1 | CASSEGITGVYYGYTF
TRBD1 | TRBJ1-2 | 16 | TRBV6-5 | CASSYFPYRGNYGYTF
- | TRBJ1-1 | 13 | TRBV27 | CASSRGWDTEAFF
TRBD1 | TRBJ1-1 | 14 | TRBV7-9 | CASTLGGAGTEAFF
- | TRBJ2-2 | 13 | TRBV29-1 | CSVEDRGIGELFF
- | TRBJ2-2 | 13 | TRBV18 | CASSPTGPGELFF
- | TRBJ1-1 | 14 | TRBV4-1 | CASSHPPGNTEAFF
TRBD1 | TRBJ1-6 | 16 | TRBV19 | CASLAQTGTYNSPLHF
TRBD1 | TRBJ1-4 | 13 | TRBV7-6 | CASSPTGGEKLFF
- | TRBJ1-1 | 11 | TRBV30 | CAWSPSGGAFF
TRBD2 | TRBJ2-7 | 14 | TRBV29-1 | CSVEQASGSGKQYF
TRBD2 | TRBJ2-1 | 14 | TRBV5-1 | CASRDWRELNEQFF